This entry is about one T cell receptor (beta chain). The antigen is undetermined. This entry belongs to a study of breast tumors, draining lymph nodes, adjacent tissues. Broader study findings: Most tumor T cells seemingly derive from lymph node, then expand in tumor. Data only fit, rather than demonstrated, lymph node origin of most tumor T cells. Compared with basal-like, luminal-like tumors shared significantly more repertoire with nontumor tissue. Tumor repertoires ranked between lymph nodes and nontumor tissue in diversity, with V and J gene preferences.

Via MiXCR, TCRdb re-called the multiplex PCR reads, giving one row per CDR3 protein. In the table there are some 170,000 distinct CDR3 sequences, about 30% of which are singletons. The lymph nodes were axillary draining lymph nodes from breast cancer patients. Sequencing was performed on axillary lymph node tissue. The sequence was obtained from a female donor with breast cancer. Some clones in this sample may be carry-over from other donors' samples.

CDR3 in amino acids: CAIARDTQAKNIQYF. CDR3 coding DNA: TGTGCCATCGCGAGGGACACCCAAGCCAAAAACATTCAGTACTTC. The rearrangement uses TRBV6-2 or TRBV6-3 and TRBJ2-4, with D possibly matching TRBD1 (6 bases). The CDR3 contains 15 residues. Looked up from germline, CDR1 is MNHEY and CDR2 is SVGEGT. Trimming removed 10 bases from V and 0 bases from J, with 16 bases in between.